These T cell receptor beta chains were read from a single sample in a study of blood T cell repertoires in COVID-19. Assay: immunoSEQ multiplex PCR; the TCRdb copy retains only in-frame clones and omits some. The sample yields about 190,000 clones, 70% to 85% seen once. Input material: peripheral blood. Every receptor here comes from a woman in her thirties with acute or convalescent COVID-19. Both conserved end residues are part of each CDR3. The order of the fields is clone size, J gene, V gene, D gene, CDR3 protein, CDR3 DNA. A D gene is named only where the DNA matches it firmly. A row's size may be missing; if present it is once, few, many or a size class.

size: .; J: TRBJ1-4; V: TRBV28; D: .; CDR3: CASSLPTGNEKLFF; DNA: TGTGCCAGCAGTTTGCCGACTGGGAATGAAAAACTGTTTTTT
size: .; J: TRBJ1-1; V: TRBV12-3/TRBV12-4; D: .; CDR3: CASSPYEGTEAFF; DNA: TGTGCCAGCAGCCCTTATGAGGGCACTGAAGCTTTCTTT
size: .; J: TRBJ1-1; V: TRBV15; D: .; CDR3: CATSSQGTEAFF; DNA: TGTGCCACCAGCAGTCAGGGCACTGAAGCTTTCTTT
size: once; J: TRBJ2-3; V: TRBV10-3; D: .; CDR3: CAISGGGQRTDTQYF; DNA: TGTGCCATCAGTGGAGGGGGACAACGCACAGATACGCAGTATTTT
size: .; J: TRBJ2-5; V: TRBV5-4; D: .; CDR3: CASSLAGLAIHQETQYF; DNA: TGTGCCAGCAGCTTGGCCGGTCTAGCAATACACCAAGAGACCCAGTACTTC
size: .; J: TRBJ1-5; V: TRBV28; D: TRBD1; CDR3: CASREDRGGQPQHF; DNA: TGTGCCAGCAGGGAAGACAGGGGTGGCCAGCCCCAGCATTTT
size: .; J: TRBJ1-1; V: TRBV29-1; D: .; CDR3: CSVKRDLMNTEAFF; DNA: TGCAGCGTAAAGCGGGATCTCATGAACACTGAAGCTTTCTTT
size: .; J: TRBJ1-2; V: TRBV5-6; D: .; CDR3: CASSPTFQGLGGYTF; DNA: TGTGCCAGCAGCCCAACTTTCCAGGGACTTGGGGGCTACACCTTC
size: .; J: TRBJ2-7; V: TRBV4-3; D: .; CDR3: CASSRDHNSYEQYF; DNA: TGCGCCAGCAGCCGAGACCACAACTCCTACGAGCAGTACTTC
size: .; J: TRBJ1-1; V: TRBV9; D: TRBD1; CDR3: CASSVSGGMNTEAFF; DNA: TGTGCCAGCAGCGTTTCAGGGGGCATGAACACTGAAGCTTTCTTT
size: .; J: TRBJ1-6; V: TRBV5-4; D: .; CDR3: CASSERTATSPLHF; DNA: TGTGCCAGCAGTGAAAGGACAGCGACTTCACCCCTCCACTTT
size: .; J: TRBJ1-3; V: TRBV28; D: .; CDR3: CASSFEGIGNTIYF; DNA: TGTGCCAGCAGTTTTGAGGGTATCGGAAACACCATATATTTT
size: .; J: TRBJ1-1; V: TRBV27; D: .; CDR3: CARPEEMNTEAFF; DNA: TGTGCCAGGCCAGAGGAGATGAACACTGAAGCTTTCTTT
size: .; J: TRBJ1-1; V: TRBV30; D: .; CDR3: CAWGGQTNTEAFF; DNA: TGTGCCTGGGGTGGACAGACCAACACTGAAGCTTTCTTT
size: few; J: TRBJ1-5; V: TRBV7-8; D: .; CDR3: CASSLFRGLGNQPQHF; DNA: TGTGCCAGCAGCCTTTTCAGAGGATTAGGCAATCAGCCCCAGCATTTT
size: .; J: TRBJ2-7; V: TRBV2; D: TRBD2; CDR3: CASSARTSGGGEQYF; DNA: TGTGCCAGCAGTGCGCGGACTAGCGGGGGAGGCGAGCAGTACTTC
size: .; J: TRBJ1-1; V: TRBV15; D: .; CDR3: CATSVSNRPRDTEAFF; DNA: TGTGCCACCAGCGTTTCGAACAGGCCTAGGGACACTGAAGCTTTCTTT
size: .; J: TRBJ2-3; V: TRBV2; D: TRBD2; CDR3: CASSEVAGGPDTQYF; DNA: TGTGCCAGCAGTGAGGTAGCGGGGGGGCCAGATACGCAGTATTTT
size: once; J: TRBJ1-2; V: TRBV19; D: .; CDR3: CASSPVGPGFYGYTF; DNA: TGTGCCAGTAGTCCTGTCGGGCCGGGGTTCTATGGCTACACCTTC
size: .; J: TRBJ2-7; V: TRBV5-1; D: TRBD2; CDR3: CASSSGTSSPLSYEQYF; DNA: TGCGCCAGCAGCTCCGGGACTAGTTCCCCACTCTCCTACGAGCAGTACTTC
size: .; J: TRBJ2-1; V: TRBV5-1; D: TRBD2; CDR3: CASSLRLAGGYEQFF; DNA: TGCGCCAGCAGCTTACGACTAGCGGGAGGTTATGAGCAGTTCTTC
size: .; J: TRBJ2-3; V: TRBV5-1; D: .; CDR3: CASSLGGSRDTQYF; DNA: TGCGCCAGCAGCTTGGGAGGGAGTCGGGATACGCAGTATTTT
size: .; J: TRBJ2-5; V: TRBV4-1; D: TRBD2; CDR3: CASSQVMTSGIETQYF; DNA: TGCGCCAGCAGCCAAGTTATGACTAGCGGGATTGAGACCCAGTACTTC
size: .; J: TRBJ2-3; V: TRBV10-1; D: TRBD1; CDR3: CASSRDSSTDTQYF; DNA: TGCGCCAGTTCCCGGGACAGCAGCACAGATACGCAGTATTTT
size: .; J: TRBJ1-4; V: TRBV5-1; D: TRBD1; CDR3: CASSLRGLTNEKLFF; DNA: TGCGCCAGCAGCCTAAGGGGGCTGACTAATGAAAAACTGTTTTTT
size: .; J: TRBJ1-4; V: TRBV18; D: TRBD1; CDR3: CASSPMGSLTGEKLFF; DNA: TGTGCCAGCTCACCAATGGGCAGCCTGACAGGGGAAAAACTGTTTTTT
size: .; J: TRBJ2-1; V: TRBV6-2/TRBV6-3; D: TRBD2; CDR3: CASSYSRFTSGRARDEQFF; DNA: TGTGCCAGCAGTTACTCCCGATTTACCAGCGGGAGGGCCAGGGATGAGCAGTTCTTC
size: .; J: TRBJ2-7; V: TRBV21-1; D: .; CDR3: CASTPIAGEGSLYEQYF; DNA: TGTGCCAGCACCCCAATAGCGGGCGAGGGGTCGCTTTACGAGCAGTACTTC
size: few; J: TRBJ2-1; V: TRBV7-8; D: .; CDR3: CASSPRNEQFF; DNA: TGTGCCAGCAGCCCTCGTAATGAGCAGTTCTTC